This T cell receptor (beta chain) appears in the sequencing data of a study of blood T cell repertoires in COVID-19. Per the germline V gene, CDR1 is SGHAT and CDR2 is FQNNGV. CDR3 length equals 13 residues. Trimming pared 0 bases from V and 6 bases from J, leaving 6 bases between. In the authors' methods: Using reference gene primer amplification, nucleated cell counts were estimated. Here immunoSEQ multiplex PCR was the method, and the copy in TCRdb shows in-frame clones only, minus some. The DNA was the basis for D and trimming; V, J and clone size are from that table. The repertoire holds roughly 250,000 clones, with roughly 87% as singletons.

V is TRBV11-2 and J is TRBJ1-5; no definite D call. This TCR was sampled from a woman between 25 and 40 years old with acute COVID-19. Sample: PBMCs or T cells enriched from blood (not recorded which). The CDR3 sequence: CASSLDLPQPQHF. CDR3 in DNA: TGTGCCAGCAGCTTAGATCTCCCTCAGCCCCAGCATTTT. Variable domain in full (rest from reference TRBV11-2 and TRBJ1-5): EAGVAQSPRYKIIEKRQSVAFWCNPISGHATLYWYQQILGQGPKLLIQFQNNGVVDDSQLPKDRFSAERLKGVDSTLKIQPAKLEDSAVYLCASSLDLPQPQHFGDGTRLSIL.